The clone carrying this T cell receptor (beta chain) was detected ten times or more. The sample is drawn from a study of T cells in Graves' hyperthyroidism and ophthalmopathy. TCR beta CDR3 sequences were amplified from RNA transcripts. When the TCR CDR3 underwent first-round RT-PCR, the HTBI primer set was used. TCRdb re-derived calls from the multiplex PCR reads in MiXCR, one entry per CDR3 protein. The sample yields under 550,000 distinct CDR3 sequences, approximately 20% seen once. Germline V gene lookup returns CDR1 DFQATT and CDR2 SNEGSKA (reference sequence). This CDR3 has 15 residues. Trimming removed 1 base from V and 4 bases from J; junction bases left unmatched: 9.

Sequences were obtained from blood. The V gene is TRBV20-1, the J gene TRBJ2-7; TRBD1 matches 8 bases. This sequence was found in a man aged 35 to 55 with Graves' ophthalmopathy. Written as DNA, the CDR3 is TGCAGTGCTAGAGCCGTGACAGGGGAATTGTACGAGCAGTACTTC. This encodes CSARAVTGELYEQYF.